The 10 T cell receptor beta chains in this list originate from one sample, sequenced in a study of T cells in Graves' hyperthyroidism and ophthalmopathy. Using RNA transcripts as the source, TCR beta CDR3 regions were amplified. The HTBI set primed first-round TCR CDR3 RT-PCR. TCRdb passed the multiplex PCR reads through MiXCR, listing each CDR3 protein once. The sample contains under 250,000 distinct CDR3 sequences, roughly a quarter of which appear only once. Sequenced: blood. These receptors were collected from a woman aged 40 to 49 with Graves' ophthalmopathy.

In this sample, this clonotype turned up many times. This rearrangement joins TRBV12-3 or TRBV12-4 to TRBJ1-1, with a possible D match to TRBD1 (5 bases). Trimming left V 5 bases short and J 9 bases short, with 19 bases between. The CDR3 sequence is 14 residues long. The CDR3, as DNA: TGTGCCAGCAGTGTTACTCGGGACCTCAGGAAAGCTTTCTTT. It translates to CASSVTRDLRKAFF.

In its sample, this clonotype was seen many times. The final CDR3 position lacks the conserved phenylalanine or tryptophan, pointing to a likely read error. The chain couples TRBV28 to TRBJ2-5; possibly TRBD1 for D (6 bases). V was clipped by 5 bases and J by 1 base, with 14 bases between them. The CDR3 totals 15 residues. Germline V lookup: CDR1 MDHEN, CDR2 SYDVKM. The CDR3 reads CASSSTGTTQETQYS. DNA of the CDR3: TGTGCCAGCAGTAGTACAGGGACAACCCAAGAGACCCAGTACTCC.

This clonotype was seen many times. The chain recombines TRBV2 with TRBJ1-1; D is ambiguous. Germline CDR1 is SNHLY and CDR2 is FYNNEI. The CDR3 consists of 14 residues. V was shortened by 5 bases and J by 5 bases, with 15 bases between the two germline ends. The DNA of the CDR3 is TGTGCCAGCAGTTCGGGCCCCGCCGGGACTGAAGCTTTCTTT. This encodes CASSSGPAGTEAFF.

This clonotype was seen many times. The chain joins TRBV27 to TRBJ1-1; perhaps TRBD1 as D (5 bases). Trimming removed 6 bases at V and 3 bases at J, with 11 bases between. CDR3 size: 13 residues. Germline CDR1 is MNHEY and CDR2 is SMNVEV (reference sequence). CDR3 coding DNA: TGTGCCAGCAGCTTAGGGGTGGACACTGAAGCTTTCTTT. This translates into CASSLGVDTEAFF.

V usage is TRBV30 and J usage is TRBJ2-7; weak D call: TRBD2 (7 bases). With 1 base removed from V and 6 bases from J, the gap between germline ends came to 25 bases. This CDR3 has 17 amino acids. Per germline, CDR1 GTSNPN and CDR2 SVGIG (reference sequence). DNA for the CDR3: TGTGCCTGGAGTGATTTCGGGGGCGCGGCGGGAGTAGGCGAGCAGTACTTC. Its translation is CAWSDFGGAAGVGEQYF.

This clonotype was found a few times. The chain combines TRBV30 with TRBJ2-3; D is unclear. This CDR3 is 14 amino acids long. Deletions cut 0 bases from V and 1 base from J, with 8 bases between. Germline V lookup: CDR1 GTSNPN, CDR2 SVGIG (reference sequence). CDR3 amino acids: CAWSVGGGTDTQYF. CDR3 DNA: TGTGCCTGGAGTGTCGGTGGAGGCACAGATACGCAGTATTTT.

This rearrangement joins TRBV10-3 to TRBJ2-7, with 10 positions matching TRBD1. The germline CDR1 and CDR2 sequences are ENHRY and SYGVKD. The V segment lost 2 bases and the J segment 8 bases; nucleotides outside the gene matches: 3. This CDR3 has 13 residues. CDR3 sequence (DNA): TGTGCCATCAGTGAGGACAGGGGGCCGAAGCAGTACTTC. This sequence encodes CAISEDRGPKQYF.

This clonotype was recorded at least ten times. CDR3 loop: CASSVDGASGNTIYF. CDR3 sequence (DNA): TGTGCCAGCAGCGTAGATGGGGCCTCTGGAAACACCATATATTTT. The chain has TRBV9 and TRBJ1-3; the D gene is possibly TRBD1 (5 bases). Trimming left V 0 bases short and J 0 bases short, with 7 bases between. Looked up from germline, CDR1 is SGDLS and CDR2 is YYNGEE. CDR3 length equals 15 residues.

This clonotype showed up many times. This chain links TRBV3-1 with TRBJ2-2, with D perhaps TRBD2 (6 bases). CDR1 and CDR2 from the germline V gene are LGHDT and YNNKEL (reference sequence). Trimming pared 6 bases from V and 0 bases from J, leaving 11 bases between. This CDR3 comprises 15 residues. The DNA for the CDR3 is TGTGCCAGCAGAGTTGGAGGGACGAACACCGGGGAGCTGTTTTTT. Its protein is CASRVGGTNTGELFF.

This clonotype has at least ten counts. The chain uses TRBV15 and TRBJ2-1; no firm D call. The V and J ends lost 1 base and 2 bases respectively, with 12 bases between them. CDR1 and CDR2 from the germline V gene are LNHNV and YYDKDF (reference sequence). The CDR3 consists of 16 residues. The chain's CDR3 is CATSRVKRLTYNEQFF. DNA for the CDR3: TGTGCCACCAGCAGAGTAAAGAGGCTTACCTACAATGAGCAGTTCTTC.